What follows are 30 T cell receptor beta chains derived from one specimen sequenced in a study of blood T cell repertoires in COVID-19. Here immunoSEQ multiplex PCR was the method, and the copy in TCRdb shows in-frame clones only, minus some. The profile shows 130,000 to 150,000 clones, more than 75% of them singletons. The sequencing sample was made of peripheral blood. These TCRs come from a woman aged 40 to 50 with acute or convalescent COVID-19.

Written as DNA, the CDR3 is TGTGCCAGCAGCCGCTCCTCCTCAAGGGGTTATAATTCACCCCTCCACTTT. This translates into CASSRSSSRGYNSPLHF. V is TRBV14 and J is TRBJ1-6; the D gene is possibly TRBD1 (5 bases). The CDR3 runs 17 residues. The V end lost 4 bases, the J end lost 4 bases, and 17 bases lay between the germline ends. From germline, CDR1 is SGHDN and CDR2 FVKESK.

This chain connects TRBV14 to TRBJ1-3; D not resolved. With 4 bases removed from V and 0 bases from J, the gap between germline ends came to 13 bases. Germline values: CDR1 SGHDN, CDR2 FVKESK. CDR3 size: 16 residues. The CDR3 spells CASSPSVRSSGNTIYF. The DNA for the CDR3 is TGTGCCAGCAGCCCTAGCGTACGGAGCTCTGGAAACACCATATATTTT.

The chain is built from TRBV30 and TRBJ1-2; no reliable D call. Germline CDR1 reads GTSNPN; CDR2 reads SVGIG (reference sequence). V was cut by 2 bases and J by 6 bases, with 10 bases left in between. The CDR3 length is 12 residues. The CDR3 DNA reads as TGTGCCTGGAGTTCCTACCTGGATGGCTACACCTTC. It codes for CAWSSYLDGYTF. Combining the CDR3 with reference TRBV30 and TRBJ1-2 gives the whole variable domain SQTIHQWPATLVQPVGSPLSLECTVEGTSNPNLYWYRQAAGRGLQLLFYSVGIGQISSEVPQNLSASRPQDRQFILSSKKLLLSDSGFYLCAWSSYLDGYTFGSGTRLTVV.

The CDR3 DNA reads as TGTGCCAGCAGCCCCTCTAGCGCTAGGTACAATGAGCAGTTCTTC. As protein: CASSPSSARYNEQFF. J is TRBJ2-1 and V is TRBV7-3; a possible D gene is TRBD2 (6 bases). Germline assignment: CDR1 SGHTA and CDR2 FQGTGA. CDR3 length: 15 residues. Trimming cost V 5 bases and J 4 bases, with 15 bases left between them.

The gene calls are TRBV27 and TRBJ1-2; TRBD1 agrees at 7 bases. The germline V gene encodes CDR1 MNHEY and CDR2 SMNVEV (reference sequence). This CDR3 region has 15 residues. With 3 bases clipped from V and 1 base from J, the junction kept 5 bases outside the gene matches. CDR3 nucleotide sequence: TGTGCCAGCAGTTTGACAGGGCAGATTAACTATGGCTACACCTTC. As protein: CASSLTGQINYGYTF.

The CDR3 region is CASRISGGRGKLFF. The CDR3 region has the DNA TGTGCCAGCAGGATCTCCGGGGGTAGAGGAAAACTGTTTTTT. The V and J genes are TRBV6-5 and TRBJ1-4, with a tentative D call TRBD1 (5 bases). Germline CDR1 is MNHEY and CDR2 is SVGAGI. V was pared by 6 bases and J by 10 bases, with 18 bases between. CDR3 length equals 14 residues.

The chain couples TRBV11-2 to TRBJ1-1; maybe TRBD1 (5 bases). The CDR3 sequence is 13 residues long. V dropped 4 bases and J dropped 5 bases, with 11 bases sitting between them. Germline CDR1 SGHAT, CDR2 FQNNGV. The CDR3 spells CASSSQGGTEAFF. In DNA form, the CDR3 reads TGTGCCAGCAGCTCGCAGGGAGGGACTGAAGCTTTCTTT.

J is TRBJ2-7 and V is TRBV30, with 14 bases matching TRBD2. The CDR3 contains 17 residues. Germline CDR1 and CDR2: GTSNPN and SVGIG (reference sequence). V lost 0 bases to trimming and J lost 4 bases; unmatched junction nucleotides: 8. This CDR3 reads CAWSVQRTSGRSYEQYF. As DNA, the CDR3 is TGTGCCTGGAGTGTACAAAGGACTAGCGGGAGGTCATACGAGCAGTACTTC.

This chain's CDR3 is CASSKLAGFIQETQYF. The CDR3 region has the DNA TGTGCCAGCTCAAAACTAGCGGGGTTTATCCAAGAGACCCAGTACTTC. The rearrangement links TRBV18 to TRBJ2-5, with 10 bases lining up with TRBD2. V lost 5 bases to trimming and J lost 1 base; unmatched junction nucleotides: 7. The CDR3 sequence is 16 residues long. Germline V CDR1 and CDR2: KGHSH, LQKENI.

The rearrangement links TRBV4-2 to TRBJ2-3; TRBD1 aligns across 9 bases. V lost 1 base, J lost 3 bases, and 8 bases stayed unmatched. Germline V gene data show CDR1 as LGHNA and CDR2 as YNFKEQ. The CDR3 length is 17 residues. CDR3 amino acids: CASSQAHGQGITDTQYF. The DNA of the CDR3 is TGTGCCAGCAGCCAAGCGCACGGACAGGGGATTACAGATACGCAGTATTTT.

V gene TRBV4-2 combines with J gene TRBJ2-5; TRBD2 matches 10 bases. J gave up 3 bases and V 4 bases, and 2 bases lay outside the gene matches. Germline-derived CDR1 and CDR2 are LGHNA and YNFKEQ. The CDR3 has 14 residues. For the CDR3, the DNA is TGTGCCAGCAGCCCCGGGACTAGCGAAGAGACCCAGTACTTC. Protein product: CASSPGTSEETQYF.

The chain joins TRBV10-3 to TRBJ1-2; D is undetermined. Trimming removed 0 bases at V and 4 bases at J, with 9 bases between. The CDR3 has 14 residues. The germline gives CDR1 ENHRY, CDR2 SYGVKD. This chain's CDR3 is CAISESWRPYGYTF. The DNA of the CDR3 is TGTGCCATCAGTGAGTCGTGGAGGCCCTATGGCTACACCTTC.

This rearrangement joins TRBV7-9 to TRBJ1-3; maybe TRBD1 (5 bases). Germline CDR1 is SEHNR and CDR2 is FQNEAQ (reference sequence). This CDR3 spans 16 amino acids. Trimming took 5 bases from V and 0 from J, leaving 14 bases between them. CDR3 coding DNA: TGTGCCAGCAGCCAAGATAGGGGTATCTCTGGAAACACCATATATTTT. The encoded protein is CASSQDRGISGNTIYF.

This CDR3 reads CASSFRGSQANYGYTF. Here the CDR3 DNA reads TGTGCCAGCAGCTTCAGAGGGTCTCAGGCTAACTATGGCTACACCTTC. The rearrangement uses TRBV5-6 and TRBJ1-2; D is unresolved. The CDR3 totals 16 residues. Per the germline V gene, CDR1 is SGHDT and CDR2 is YYEEEE. The germline V and J ends were trimmed by 2 bases and 0 bases, with 14 bases remaining between them.

This chain uses TRBV30 with TRBJ2-7, with D perhaps matching TRBD2 (7 bases). Germline V CDR1 and CDR2: GTSNPN, SVGIG (reference sequence). Trimming removed 5 bases at V and 4 bases at J, with 21 bases between. The CDR3 runs to 15 residues. The chain's CDR3 is CAWAGDGRSRYEQYF. As DNA, the CDR3 is TGTGCCTGGGCAGGGGACGGGAGGTCACGATACGAGCAGTACTTC.

This chain uses TRBV29-1 with TRBJ1-1; 8 positions match TRBD1. V gave up 2 bases and J gave up 4 bases; unmatched junction bases: 9. In germline, CDR1 is SQVTM, CDR2 ANQGSEA. The length of the CDR3 is 15 residues. The CDR3 DNA sequence: TGCAGCGTTGAACCCAAGGACAGGGCTAGCACTGAAGCTTTCTTT. It encodes CSVEPKDRASTEAFF.

This sequence joins TRBV30 and TRBJ1-4; D not resolved. Per the germline V gene, CDR1 is GTSNPN and CDR2 is SVGIG (reference sequence). There are 12 residues in the CDR3. V was pared by 3 bases and J by 4 bases, with 6 bases between. CDR3 bases: TGTGCCTGGAGCCGGAGTAATGAAAAACTGTTTTTT. Its translation: CAWSRSNEKLFF. The full variable domain, in which reference TRBV30 and TRBJ1-4 provide the parts outside the CDR3, is SQTIHQWPATLVQPVGSPLSLECTVEGTSNPNLYWYRQAAGRGLQLLFYSVGIGQISSEVPQNLSASRPQDRQFILSSKKLLLSDSGFYLCAWSRSNEKLFFGSGTQLSVL.

This chain joins TRBV10-3 and TRBJ2-2; D is undetermined. Trimming removed 0 bases from V and 8 bases from J, with 4 bases in between. The germline V gene has CDR1 ENHRY and CDR2 SYGVKD. The length of the CDR3 is 12 residues. The CDR3 coding sequence is TGTGCCATCAGTGAGTCGAGTGGGGAGCTGTTTTTT. Its translation is CAISESSGELFF.

This clone was recorded once. CDR3 DNA sequence: TGTGCCAGCAGCGTAGGGGGCGGCTACAATGAGCAGTTCTTC. As protein: CASSVGGGYNEQFF. The chain employs TRBV9 and TRBJ2-1, with D possibly being TRBD1 (5 bases). Looked up from germline, CDR1 is SGDLS and CDR2 is YYNGEE. The CDR3 is made up of 14 amino acids. Trimming took 0 bases from V and 3 from J, leaving 7 bases between them.

The rearrangement uses TRBV11-2 and TRBJ1-5; D unresolved. CDR3 length: 15 residues. V was cut by 1 base and J by 3 bases, with 10 bases left in between. The V gene's germline CDR1 is SGHAT and CDR2 FQNNGV. The CDR3 sequence is CASSLGEGHNQPQHF. CDR3 bases: TGTGCCAGCAGCTTAGGAGAGGGTCACAATCAGCCCCAGCATTTT.

The chain has TRBV27 and TRBJ2-2; 10 nucleotides match TRBD2. The V segment lost 1 base and the J segment 5 bases; nucleotides outside the gene matches: 1. CDR1 is MNHEY and CDR2 is SMNVEV in the germline V gene (reference sequence). There are 15 residues in the CDR3. The CDR3 region has the DNA TGTGCCAGCAGTTTATTAGCGGGAGGAACCGGGGAGCTGTTTTTT. Translated: CASSLLAGGTGELFF.

This clone is a singleton in its sample. This chain links TRBV5-4 with TRBJ2-3, with TRBD1 matching over 9 bases. Trimming at V came to 3 bases and at J to 5 bases, leaving 7 bases not matched to a gene. The germline V gene has CDR1 SGHNT and CDR2 YYREEE (reference sequence). This CDR3 spans 15 amino acids. In nucleotides, the CDR3 is TGTGCCAGCAGCTCCCCTCAGGACAGGGGAGATACGCAGTATTTT. Protein product: CASSSPQDRGDTQYF.

The chain couples TRBV7-2 to TRBJ2-2, with TRBD1 as a possible D gene (5 bases). CDR1 is SGHTA and CDR2 is FQGNSA in the germline V gene. V was cut by 4 bases and J by 7 bases, with 16 bases left in between. There are 15 residues in the CDR3. The CDR3 DNA reads as TGTGCCAGCAGCTATTACCTACAGACAGTCGGGGAGCTGTTTTTT. Translated: CASSYYLQTVGELFF.

The sample holds one count of this clone. The V call is TRBV20-1, the J call TRBJ1-5; the D is unclear. CDR3 length equals 13 residues. V lost 3 bases to trimming and J lost 7 bases, with 13 bases between them. Germline CDR1 DFQATT, CDR2 SNEGSKA (reference sequence). As DNA, the CDR3 is TGCAGTGCTAGTGGTCCACCGGGGCAGCCCCAGCATTTT. It yields the protein CSASGPPGQPQHF.

The chain has TRBV19 and TRBJ2-1; TRBD2 might be the D (6 bases). The germline V gene has CDR1 LNHDA and CDR2 SQIVND (reference sequence). This CDR3 has 13 amino acids. With 4 bases removed from V and 5 bases from J, the gap between germline ends came to 9 bases. The CDR3 sequence: CASSRTGDNEQFF. The CDR3 DNA reads TGTGCCAGTAGTAGGACGGGGGACAATGAGCAGTTCTTC.

This chain connects TRBV5-4 to TRBJ2-7; maybe TRBD1 (5 bases). CDR3 size: 13 residues. Trimming took off 2 bases at V and 5 bases at J, with 11 bases between the two ends. The V gene's germline CDR1 is SGHNT and CDR2 YYREEE (reference sequence). CDR3 coding DNA: TGTGCCAGCAGCTTTTCCAGGGCAAACGAGCAGTACTTC. Translated: CASSFSRANEQYF.

V and J are TRBV6-5 and TRBJ2-7, with TRBD1 matching over 7 bases. CDR1 is MNHEY and CDR2 is SVGAGI in the germline V gene. This CDR3 has 12 residues. V was clipped by 4 bases and J by 6 bases; unmatched bases: 3. The CDR3 region has the DNA TGTGCCAGCAGTTCGACAGGGTCCGAGCAGTACTTC. Its protein product is CASSSTGSEQYF.

The rearrangement uses TRBV15 and TRBJ2-1; 7 bases map to TRBD2. The CDR3 consists of 15 residues. Germline V gene lookup returns CDR1 LNHNV and CDR2 YYDKDF (reference sequence). With 0 bases clipped from V and 7 bases from J, the junction kept 6 bases outside the gene matches. CDR3: CATSRDREVGNEQFF. CDR3 coding DNA: TGTGCCACCAGCAGAGATCGGGAGGTGGGGAATGAGCAGTTCTTC.

The chain carries TRBV28 and TRBJ1-6; D gene unclear. V lost 8 bases, J lost 3 bases, and 8 bases lay in between. The length of the CDR3 is 13 residues. The V gene's germline CDR1 is MDHEN and CDR2 SYDVKM. CDR3 DNA: TGTGCCAGCCGTCGGGTCTATAATTCACCCCTCCACTTT. It codes for CASRRVYNSPLHF.

The chain uses TRBV12-3 or TRBV12-4 and TRBJ1-2, with D tentatively TRBD1 (6 bases). The CDR3 is made up of 13 amino acids. V lost 5 bases and J 1 base, leaving 8 bases between the germline ends. The CDR3 loop reads CASSQDSNYGYTF. In DNA form, the CDR3 reads TGTGCCAGCAGTCAGGACAGTAACTATGGCTACACCTTC.